This T cell receptor beta chain was profiled in a study of technical replicates of blood from a handful of donors. Generated by immunoSEQ multiplex PCR, the TCRdb table keeps only in-frame clones and is missing some. The table shows 60,000 to 80,000 clones, with around 90% occurring only once. Trimming took off 8 bases at V and 10 bases at J, with 16 bases between the two ends. Germline-derived CDR1 and CDR2 are SGHRS and YFSETQ. The CDR3 spans 12 residues. This TCR derives from a human donor in good health. Some clones in this sample may be carry-over from other donors' samples. The chain couples TRBV5-1 to TRBJ1-5; D is perhaps TRBD1 (5 bases). The source material was PBMCs. CDR3 DNA: TGCGCCAGGGAATTGGGGCCGGAACCCCAGCATTTT. Amino acids: CARELGPEPQHF. Together with reference TRBV5-1 and TRBJ1-5, the CDR3 gives the full variable domain: KAGVTQTPRYLIKTRGQQVTLSCSPISGHRSVSWYQQTPGQGLQFLFEYFSETQRNKGNFPGRFSGRQFSNSRSEMNVSTLELGDSALYLCARELGPEPQHFGDGTRLSIL.